This T cell receptor (beta chain) comes out of a study of T cells in Graves' hyperthyroidism and ophthalmopathy. There were TCR beta CDR3 regions amplified from RNA transcripts. With the HTBI primer set, the TCR CDR3 went through a first round of RT-PCR. TCRdb passed the multiplex PCR reads through MiXCR, listing each CDR3 protein once. The sample shows 600,000 to 900,000 distinct CDR3 sequences, around 17% of them seen only once. In its sample, this clonotype was seen many times. Germline CDR1 and CDR2: DFQATT and SNEGSKA (reference sequence). The CDR3 extends over 15 amino acids. Trimming removed 3 bases from V and 2 bases from J; junction bases left unmatched: 8.

The chain couples TRBV20-1 to TRBJ2-7, with 9 nucleotides matching TRBD2. Material: blood. This TCR came from a man aged 18-30 years with Graves' hyperthyroidism. The CDR3: CSASSPGLATYEQYF. In DNA form, the CDR3 reads TGCAGTGCTAGCTCACCGGGACTAGCAACCTACGAGCAGTACTTC.